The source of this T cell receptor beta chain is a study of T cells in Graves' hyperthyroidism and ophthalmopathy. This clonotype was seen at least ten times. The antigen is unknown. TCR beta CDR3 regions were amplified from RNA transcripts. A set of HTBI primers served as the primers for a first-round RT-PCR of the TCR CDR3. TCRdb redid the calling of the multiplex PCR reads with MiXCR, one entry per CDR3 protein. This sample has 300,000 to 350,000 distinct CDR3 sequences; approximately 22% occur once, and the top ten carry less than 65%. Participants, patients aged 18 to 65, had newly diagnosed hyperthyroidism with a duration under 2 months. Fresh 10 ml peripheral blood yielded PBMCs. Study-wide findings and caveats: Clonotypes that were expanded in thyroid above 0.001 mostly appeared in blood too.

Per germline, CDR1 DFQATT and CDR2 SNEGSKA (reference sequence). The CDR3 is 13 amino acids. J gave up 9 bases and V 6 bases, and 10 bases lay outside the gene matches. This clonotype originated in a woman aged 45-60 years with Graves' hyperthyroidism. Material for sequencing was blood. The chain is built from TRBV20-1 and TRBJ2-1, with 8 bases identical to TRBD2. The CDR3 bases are TGCAGTGCCGAGACCGGACTAGCCGTTGAGCAGTTCTTC. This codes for CSAETGLAVEQFF.